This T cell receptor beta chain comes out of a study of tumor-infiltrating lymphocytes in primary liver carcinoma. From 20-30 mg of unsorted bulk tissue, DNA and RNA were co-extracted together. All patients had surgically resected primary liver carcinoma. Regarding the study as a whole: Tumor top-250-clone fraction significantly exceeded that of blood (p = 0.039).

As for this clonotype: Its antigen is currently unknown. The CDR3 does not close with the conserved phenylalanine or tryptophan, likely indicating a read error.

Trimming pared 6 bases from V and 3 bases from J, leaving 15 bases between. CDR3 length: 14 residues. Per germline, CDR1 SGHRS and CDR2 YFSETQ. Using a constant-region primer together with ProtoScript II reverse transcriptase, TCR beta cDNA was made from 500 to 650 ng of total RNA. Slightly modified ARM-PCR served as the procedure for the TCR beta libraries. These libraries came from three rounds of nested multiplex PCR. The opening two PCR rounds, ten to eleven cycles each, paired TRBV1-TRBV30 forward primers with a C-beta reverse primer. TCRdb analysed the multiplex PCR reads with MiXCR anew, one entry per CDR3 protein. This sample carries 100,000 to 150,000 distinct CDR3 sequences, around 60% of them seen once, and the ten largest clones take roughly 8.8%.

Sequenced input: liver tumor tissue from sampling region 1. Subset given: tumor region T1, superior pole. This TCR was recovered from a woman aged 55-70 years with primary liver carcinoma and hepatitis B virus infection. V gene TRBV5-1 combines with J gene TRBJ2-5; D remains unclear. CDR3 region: CASNPMRGEETQYL. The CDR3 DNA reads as TGCGCCAGCAACCCGATGCGCGGTGAAGAGACCCAGTACCTC.